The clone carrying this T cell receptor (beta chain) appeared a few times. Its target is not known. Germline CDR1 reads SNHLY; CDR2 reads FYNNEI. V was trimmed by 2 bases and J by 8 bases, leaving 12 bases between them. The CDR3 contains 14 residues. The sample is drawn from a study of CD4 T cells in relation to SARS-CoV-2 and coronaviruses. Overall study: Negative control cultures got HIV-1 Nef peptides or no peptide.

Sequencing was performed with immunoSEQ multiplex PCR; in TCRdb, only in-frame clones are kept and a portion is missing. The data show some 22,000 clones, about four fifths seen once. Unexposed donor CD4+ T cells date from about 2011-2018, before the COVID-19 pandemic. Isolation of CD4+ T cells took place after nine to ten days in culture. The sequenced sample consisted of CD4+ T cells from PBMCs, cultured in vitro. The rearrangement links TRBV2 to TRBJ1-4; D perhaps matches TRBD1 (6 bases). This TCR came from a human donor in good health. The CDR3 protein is CASSETGMVEKLFF. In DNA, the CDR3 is TGTGCCAGCAGTGAAACAGGGATGGTGGAAAAACTGTTTTTT.